The present entry profiles one T cell receptor (beta chain) with its context. This sample is drawn from a study of blood T cells in healthy people across ages. A second PCR of 7 to 11 cycles used a sample-barcoded 5' primer and a J-beta primer mix. TCRdb reprocessed the 5' RACE reads via MiXCR and lists one record per CDR3 protein. The data show some 900,000 distinct CDR3 sequences, about 30% seen once. Trimming took 4 bases from V and 7 from J; bases not matched to a gene: 3. This CDR3 region has 13 residues. CDR1 and CDR2 from the germline V gene are MGHRA and YSYEKL. This chain joins TRBV4-1 and TRBJ2-2, with 7 bases identical to TRBD1. This sequence originates from a woman over 75 in good health. The sample consisted of blood. This chain's CDR3 is CASSRDRDGELFF. The CDR3 DNA reads as TGCGCCAGCAGCCGTGACAGGGACGGGGAGCTGTTTTTT.